This is a list of T cell receptor beta chains from one sample in a study of blood T cell repertoires in COVID-19. The method was immunoSEQ multiplex PCR; TCRdb's version includes in-frame clones alone and lacks a portion of them. The sample shows approximately 140,000 clones, 80% to 85% of them seen only once. The sample taken for sequencing was peripheral blood. The receptor source for this set is a man between 60 and 75 years old with acute or convalescent COVID-19. The CDR3 runs from the conserved cysteine through the conserved F or W. D genes are given only for firm matches. The size of a clone is reported for some rows only, either as once, few or many, or as a class for expanded clones.

j_call v_call d_call clone_size cdr3_aa cdr3_nt
TRBJ1-1 TRBV5-6 TRBD1 NA CASRPNPTGSTEAFF TGTGCCAGCAGGCCGAACCCGACAGGGTCAACTGAAGCTTTCTTT
TRBJ1-2 TRBV30 NA NA CAWTGVNYGYTF TGTGCCTGGACAGGGGTTAACTATGGCTACACCTTC
TRBJ1-1 TRBV5-1 NA NA CASNEQGNTEAFF TGCGCCAGCAACGAACAGGGGAACACTGAAGCTTTCTTT
TRBJ2-7 TRBV19 NA few CASSIGPLGEQYF TGTGCCAGTAGTATAGGCCCCCTCGGCGAGCAGTACTTC
TRBJ2-7 TRBV5-4 TRBD1 NA CASSEGQGSYEQYF TGTGCCAGCAGCGAGGGACAGGGATCCTACGAGCAGTACTTC
TRBJ2-5 TRBV2 TRBD2 NA CASSAGVAGVATQYF TGTGCCAGCAGCGCGGGAGTGGCGGGAGTGGCGACCCAGTACTTC
TRBJ2-5 TRBV5-4 TRBD1 once CASSYDRGRETQYF TGTGCCAGCAGCTACGACAGGGGGCGTGAGACCCAGTACTTC
TRBJ1-6 TRBV5-4 TRBD1 once CASSLVTGGNNSPLHF TGTGCCAGCAGCTTGGTGACAGGGGGCAATAATTCACCCCTCCACTTT
TRBJ2-1 TRBV24-1 NA NA CATSRQANEQFF TGTGCCACCAGTCGGCAGGCCAATGAGCAGTTCTTC
TRBJ1-4 TRBV29-1 TRBD1 NA CSVGGTGYEKLFF TGCAGCGTCGGCGGGACAGGATATGAAAAACTGTTTTTT
TRBJ2-6 TRBV30 NA NA CASNFGANVLTF TGTGCCAGCAACTTTGGGGCCAACGTCCTGACTTTC
TRBJ2-1 TRBV4-1 TRBD2 NA CASSQDTSAVNAYNEQFF TGCGCCAGCAGCCAAGATACTAGCGCTGTTAATGCCTACAATGAGCAGTTCTTC